The clone carrying this TCR beta chain is a singleton in its sample. The antigen is unknown. Each CDR3 protein is one row after TCRdb ran MiXCR on the reads. The repertoire includes about 360,000 distinct CDR3 sequences, around a third of them detected once, and roughly 14% sits in the top ten. This entry comes from a study of T cell repertoires in cytomegalovirus infection. About the research overall: It was recently identified HLA-C-restricted and well-studied HLA-B-restricted CMV epitopes that the study used. Public TCR beta signatures were indicative of both CMV infection and a matching HLA type.

Whole-study results and caveats: HLA-C-restricted CMV clonotypes gave the most frequent clonotype in two of eight donors. Identification of carriers of CMV plus the relevant HLA was performed using cumulative public TCR beta family frequency.

Sequenced material: cultured PBMCs, taken from culture after CMV antigen stimulation. This TCR was recovered from a human donor in good health (CMV status not recorded). Some clones in this sample may be carry-over from other donors' samples.

DNA of the CDR3: TGTGCCAGCAGTTACTGGCTCAGTGAAGCTTTCTTT. Translated: CASSYWLSEAFF. The chain joins TRBV6-6 to TRBJ1-1; no firm D call. Germline V gives CDR1 MNHNY, CDR2 SVGAGI (reference sequence). With 1 base removed from V and 7 bases from J, the gap between germline ends came to 7 bases. The CDR3 spans 12 residues.